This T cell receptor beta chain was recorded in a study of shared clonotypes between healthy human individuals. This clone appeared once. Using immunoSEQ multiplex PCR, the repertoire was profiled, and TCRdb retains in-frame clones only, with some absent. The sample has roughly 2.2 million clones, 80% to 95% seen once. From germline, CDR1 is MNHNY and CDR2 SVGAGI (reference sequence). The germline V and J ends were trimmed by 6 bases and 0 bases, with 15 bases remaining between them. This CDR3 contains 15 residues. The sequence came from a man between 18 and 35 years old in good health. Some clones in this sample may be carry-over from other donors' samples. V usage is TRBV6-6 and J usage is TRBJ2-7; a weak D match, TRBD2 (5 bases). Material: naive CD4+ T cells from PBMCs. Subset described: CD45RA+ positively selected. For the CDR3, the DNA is TGTGCCAGCAGGGATAGCGTGGGAATCTCCTACGAGCAGTACTTC. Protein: CASRDSVGISYEQYF.